This section outlines one T cell receptor beta chain sequence together with its context. The patients chosen for sequencing had shown expansion of CD8+CD57+ cells (detected by flow cytometry). At the time of blood sampling, patients had not yet received any therapy. The data are from a study of CD8+CD57+ T cells in acquired aplastic anemia. According to the study, genomic DNA was the template for TCR beta VDJ and CDR3 profiling. TCRdb used MiXCR to reprocess the reads, holding one entry per CDR3 protein. The sample lists around 150,000 distinct CDR3 sequences, 47% occurring once. Germline V gene sequence: CDR1 LNHDA, CDR2 SQIVND (reference sequence). The CDR3 is 14 amino acids. The J segment lost 2 bases and the V segment lost 6 bases, leaving 5 bases of the junction unmatched.

This receptor was taken from a human donor with aplastic anemia. Sequenced: sorted CD4+, CD8+, or CD8+CD57+ T cells (not recorded which) from PBMCs. The chain recombines TRBV19 with TRBJ1-2, with 8 bases identical to TRBD1. CDR3 nucleotides: TGTGCCAGTAGCCGACAGGGGCCCAACTATGGCTACACCTTC. This sequence encodes CASSRQGPNYGYTF.